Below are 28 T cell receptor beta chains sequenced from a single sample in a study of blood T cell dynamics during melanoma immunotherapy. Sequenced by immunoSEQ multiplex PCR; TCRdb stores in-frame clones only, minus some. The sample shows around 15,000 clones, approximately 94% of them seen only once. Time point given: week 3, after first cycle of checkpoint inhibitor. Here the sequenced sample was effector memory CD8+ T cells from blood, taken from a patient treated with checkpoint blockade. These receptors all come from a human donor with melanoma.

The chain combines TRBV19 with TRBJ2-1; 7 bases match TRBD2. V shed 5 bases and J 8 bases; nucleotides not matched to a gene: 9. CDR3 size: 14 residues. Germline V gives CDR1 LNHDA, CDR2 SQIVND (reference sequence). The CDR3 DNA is TGTGCCAGTAGTCCGGGGAGGGCCACCTATGAGCAGTTCTTC. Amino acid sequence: CASSPGRATYEQFF.

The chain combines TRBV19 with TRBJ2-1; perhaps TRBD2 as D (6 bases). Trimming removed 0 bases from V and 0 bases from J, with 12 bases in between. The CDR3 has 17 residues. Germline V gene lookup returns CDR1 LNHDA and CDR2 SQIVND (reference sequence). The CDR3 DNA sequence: TGTGCCAGTAGTATAGACATAGCGGCAAGCTCCTACAATGAGCAGTTCTTC. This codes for CASSIDIAASSYNEQFF.

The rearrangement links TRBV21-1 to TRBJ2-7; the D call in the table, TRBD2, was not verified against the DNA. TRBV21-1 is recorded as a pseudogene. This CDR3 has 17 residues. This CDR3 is CASSKVRAGGGPHEQYF. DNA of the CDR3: TGTGCCAGCAGCAAAGTTAGAGCTGGGGGAGGGCCGCACGAGCAGTACTTC.

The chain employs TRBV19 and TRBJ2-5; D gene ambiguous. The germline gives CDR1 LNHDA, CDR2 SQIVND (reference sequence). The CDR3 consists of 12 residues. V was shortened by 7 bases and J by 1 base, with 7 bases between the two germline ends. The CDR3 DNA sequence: TGTGCCAGTAAAGGGCCCCAAGAGACCCAGTACTTC. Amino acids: CASKGPQETQYF. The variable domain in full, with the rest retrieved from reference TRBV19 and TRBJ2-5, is DGGITQSPKYLFRKEGQNVTLSCEQNLNHDAMYWYRQDPGQGLRLIYYSQIVNDFQKGDIAEGYSVSREKKESFPLTVTSAQKNPTAFYLCASKGPQETQYFGPGTRLLVL.

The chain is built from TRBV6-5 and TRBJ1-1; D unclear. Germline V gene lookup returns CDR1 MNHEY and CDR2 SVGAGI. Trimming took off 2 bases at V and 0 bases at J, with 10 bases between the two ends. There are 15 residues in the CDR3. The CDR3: CASSYGGNMNTEAFF. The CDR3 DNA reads TGTGCCAGCAGTTACGGCGGCAACATGAACACTGAAGCTTTCTTT.

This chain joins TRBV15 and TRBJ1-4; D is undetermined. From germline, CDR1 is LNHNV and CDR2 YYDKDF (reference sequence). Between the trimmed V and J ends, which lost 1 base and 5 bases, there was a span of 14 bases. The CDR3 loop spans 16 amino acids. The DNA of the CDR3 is TGTGCCACCAGCAGAGGCCTAACAGAAGTAAATGAAAAACTGTTTTTT. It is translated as CATSRGLTEVNEKLFF. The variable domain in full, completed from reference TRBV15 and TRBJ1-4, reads DAMVIQNPRYQVTQFGKPVTLSCSQTLNHNVMYWYQQKSSQAPKLLFHYYDKDFNNEADTPDNFQSRRPNTSFCFLDIRSPGLGDTAMYLCATSRGLTEVNEKLFFGSGTQLSVL.

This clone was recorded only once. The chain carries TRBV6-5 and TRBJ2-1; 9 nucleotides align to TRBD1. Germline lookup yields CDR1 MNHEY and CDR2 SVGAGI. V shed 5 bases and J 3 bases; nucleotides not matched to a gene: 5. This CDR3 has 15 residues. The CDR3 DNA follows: TGTGCCAGCAGTCCGGACAGGGGAATCTACAATGAGCAGTTCTTC. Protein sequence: CASSPDRGIYNEQFF.

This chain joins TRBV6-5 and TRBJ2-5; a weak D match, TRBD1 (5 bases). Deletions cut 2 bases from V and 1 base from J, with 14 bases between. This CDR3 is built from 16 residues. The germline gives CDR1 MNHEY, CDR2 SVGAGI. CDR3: CASSYSPDIPQETQYF. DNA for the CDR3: TGTGCCAGCAGTTACAGTCCGGACATCCCCCAAGAGACCCAGTACTTC.

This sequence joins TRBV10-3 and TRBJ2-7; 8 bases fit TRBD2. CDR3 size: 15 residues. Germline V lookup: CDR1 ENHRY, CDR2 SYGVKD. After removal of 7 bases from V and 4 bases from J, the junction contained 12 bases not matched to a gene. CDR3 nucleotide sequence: TGTGCCATCACTGTCGGGAGGGAGGGATTTTACGAGCAGTACTTC. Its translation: CAITVGREGFYEQYF.

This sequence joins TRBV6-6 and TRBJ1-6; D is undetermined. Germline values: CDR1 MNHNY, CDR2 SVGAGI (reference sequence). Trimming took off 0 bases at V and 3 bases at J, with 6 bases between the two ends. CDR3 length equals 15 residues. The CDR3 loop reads CASSYSGVYNSPLHF. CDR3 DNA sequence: TGTGCCAGCAGTTACTCCGGGGTCTATAATTCACCCCTCCACTTT.

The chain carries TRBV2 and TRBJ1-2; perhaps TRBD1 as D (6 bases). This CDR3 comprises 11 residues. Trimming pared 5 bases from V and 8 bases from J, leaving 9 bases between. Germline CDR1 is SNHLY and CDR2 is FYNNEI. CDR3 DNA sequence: TGTGCCAGCAGTACAGGGTTAGGCTACACCTTC. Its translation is CASSTGLGYTF.

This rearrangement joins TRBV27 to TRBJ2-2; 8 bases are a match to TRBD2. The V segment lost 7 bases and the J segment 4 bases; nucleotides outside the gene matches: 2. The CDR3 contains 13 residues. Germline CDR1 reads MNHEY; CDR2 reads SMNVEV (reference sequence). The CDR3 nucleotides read TGTGCCAGCACCGGGACTAGCACCGGGGAGCTGTTTTTT. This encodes CASTGTSTGELFF.

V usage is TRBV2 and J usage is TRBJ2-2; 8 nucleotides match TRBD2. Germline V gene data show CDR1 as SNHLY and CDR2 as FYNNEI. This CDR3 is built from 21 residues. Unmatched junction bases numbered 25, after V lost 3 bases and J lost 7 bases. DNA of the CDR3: TGTGCCAGCAGTGACAGAGGCTCTTGGGTGGCGGGAGGCTTGCGGGACGGGGAGCTGTTTTTT. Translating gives CASSDRGSWVAGGLRDGELFF.

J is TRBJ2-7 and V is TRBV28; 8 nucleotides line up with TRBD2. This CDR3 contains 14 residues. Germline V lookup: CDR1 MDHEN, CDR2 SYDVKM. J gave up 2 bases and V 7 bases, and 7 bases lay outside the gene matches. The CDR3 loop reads CASTATSEAYEQYF. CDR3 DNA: TGTGCCAGCACGGCGACTAGCGAGGCCTACGAGCAGTACTTC.

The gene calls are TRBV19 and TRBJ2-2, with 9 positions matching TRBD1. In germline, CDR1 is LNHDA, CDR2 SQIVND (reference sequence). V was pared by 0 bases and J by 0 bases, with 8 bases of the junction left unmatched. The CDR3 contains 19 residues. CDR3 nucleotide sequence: TGTGCCAGTAGTATAGATCTGGACAGGGGCCCCCCGAACACCGGGGAGCTGTTTTTT. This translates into CASSIDLDRGPPNTGELFF.

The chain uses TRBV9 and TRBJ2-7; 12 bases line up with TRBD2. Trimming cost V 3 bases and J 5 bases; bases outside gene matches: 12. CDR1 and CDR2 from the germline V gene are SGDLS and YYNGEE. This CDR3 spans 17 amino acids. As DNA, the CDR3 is TGTGCCAGCAGCGCCGGAGCCCGGACTAGCGGGATCGACGAGCAGTACTTC. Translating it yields CASSAGARTSGIDEQYF. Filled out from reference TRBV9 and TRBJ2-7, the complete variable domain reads DSGVTQTPKHLITATGQRVTLRCSPRSGDLSVYWYQQSLDQGLQFLIQYYNGEERAKGNILERFSAQQFPDLHSELNLSSLELGDSALYFCASSAGARTSGIDEQYFGPGTRLTVT.

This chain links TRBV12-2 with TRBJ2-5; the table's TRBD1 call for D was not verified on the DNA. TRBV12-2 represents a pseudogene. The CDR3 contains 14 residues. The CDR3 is CASRLVVPGETQYF. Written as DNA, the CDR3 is TGTGCAAGTCGCTTAGTGGTGCCAGGGGAGACCCAGTACTTC.

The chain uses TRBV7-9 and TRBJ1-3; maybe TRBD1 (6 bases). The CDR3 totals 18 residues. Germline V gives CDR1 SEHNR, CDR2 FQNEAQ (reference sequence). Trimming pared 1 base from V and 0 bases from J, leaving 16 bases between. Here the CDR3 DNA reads TGTGCCAGCAGCTTAGACCCAGAAGGGACACCCTCTGGAAACACCATATATTTT. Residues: CASSLDPEGTPSGNTIYF. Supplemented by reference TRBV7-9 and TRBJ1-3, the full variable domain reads DTGVSQNPRHKITKRGQNVTFRCDPISEHNRLYWYRQTLGQGPEFLTYFQNEAQLEKSRLLSDRFSAERPKGSFSTLEIQRTEQGDSAMYLCASSLDPEGTPSGNTIYFGEGSWLTVV.

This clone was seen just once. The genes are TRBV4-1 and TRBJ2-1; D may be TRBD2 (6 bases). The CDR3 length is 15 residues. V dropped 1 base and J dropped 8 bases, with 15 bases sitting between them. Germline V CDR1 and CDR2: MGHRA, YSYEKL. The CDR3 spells CASSQGLGLIDEQFF. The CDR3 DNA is TGCGCCAGCAGCCAAGGCCTCGGACTAATCGATGAGCAGTTCTTC.

CDR3 loop: CASSRPTNTEAFF. The CDR3 nucleotides read TGTGCCAGCAGCCGACCTACGAACACTGAAGCTTTCTTT. The chain couples TRBV2 to TRBJ1-1; D is undetermined. Germline V gives CDR1 SNHLY, CDR2 FYNNEI. CDR3 length equals 13 residues. V was trimmed by 6 bases and J by 1 base, leaving 9 bases between them.

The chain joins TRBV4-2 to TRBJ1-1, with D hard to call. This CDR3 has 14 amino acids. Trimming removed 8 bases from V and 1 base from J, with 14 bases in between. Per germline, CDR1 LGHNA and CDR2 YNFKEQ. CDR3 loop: CASRPSAGNTEAFF. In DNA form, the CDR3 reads TGTGCCAGCCGCCCCTCGGCCGGGAACACTGAAGCTTTCTTT.

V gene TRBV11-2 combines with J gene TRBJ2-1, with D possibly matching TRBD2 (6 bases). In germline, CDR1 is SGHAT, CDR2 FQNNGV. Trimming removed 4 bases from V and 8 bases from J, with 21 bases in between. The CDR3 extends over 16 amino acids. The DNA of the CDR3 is TGTGCCAGCAGCTCTCCCTTAGCGGTGGATCGCGATGAGCAGTTCTTC. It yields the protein CASSSPLAVDRDEQFF. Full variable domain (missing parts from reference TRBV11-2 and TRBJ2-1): EAGVAQSPRYKIIEKRQSVAFWCNPISGHATLYWYQQILGQGPKLLIQFQNNGVVDDSQLPKDRFSAERLKGVDSTLKIQPAKLEDSAVYLCASSSPLAVDRDEQFFGPGTRLTVL.

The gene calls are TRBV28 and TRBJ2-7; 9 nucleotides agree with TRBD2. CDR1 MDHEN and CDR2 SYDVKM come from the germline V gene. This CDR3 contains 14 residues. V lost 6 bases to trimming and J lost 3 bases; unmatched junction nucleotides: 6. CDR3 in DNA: TGTGCCAGCAGGCTGACTAGCGGACGCTACGAGCAGTACTTC. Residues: CASRLTSGRYEQYF.

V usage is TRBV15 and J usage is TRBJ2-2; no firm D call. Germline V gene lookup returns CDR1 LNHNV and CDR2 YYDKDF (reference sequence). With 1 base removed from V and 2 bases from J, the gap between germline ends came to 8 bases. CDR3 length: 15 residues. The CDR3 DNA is TGTGCCACCAGCAGAGCGGCATTCAACACCGGGGAGCTGTTTTTT. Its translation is CATSRAAFNTGELFF.

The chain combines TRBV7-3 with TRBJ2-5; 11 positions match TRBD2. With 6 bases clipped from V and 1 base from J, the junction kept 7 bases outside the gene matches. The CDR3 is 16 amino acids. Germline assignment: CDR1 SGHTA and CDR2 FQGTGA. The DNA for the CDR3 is TGTGCCAGCAGTCCAGGACTAGCGGGCCCCCAAGAGACCCAGTACTTC. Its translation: CASSPGLAGPQETQYF.

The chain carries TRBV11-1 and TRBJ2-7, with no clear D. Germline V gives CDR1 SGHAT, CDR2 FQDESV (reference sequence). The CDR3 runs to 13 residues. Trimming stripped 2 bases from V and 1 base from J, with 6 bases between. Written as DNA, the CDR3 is TGTGCCAGCAGCTTATTGCTTTCCTACGAGCAGTACTTC. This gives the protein CASSLLLSYEQYF.

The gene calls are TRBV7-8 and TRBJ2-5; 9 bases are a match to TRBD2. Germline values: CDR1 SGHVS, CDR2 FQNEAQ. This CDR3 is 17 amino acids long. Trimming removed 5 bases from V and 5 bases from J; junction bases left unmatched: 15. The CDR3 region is CASSPGWAGGPRETQYF. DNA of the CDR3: TGTGCCAGCAGCCCGGGTTGGGCGGGAGGGCCTCGGGAGACCCAGTACTTC. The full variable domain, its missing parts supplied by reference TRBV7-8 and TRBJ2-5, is GAGVSQSPRYKVAKRGQDVALRCDPISGHVSLFWYQQALGQGPEFLTYFQNEAQLDKSGLPSDRFFAERPEGSVSTLKIQRTQQEDSAVYLCASSPGWAGGPRETQYFGPGTRLLVL.

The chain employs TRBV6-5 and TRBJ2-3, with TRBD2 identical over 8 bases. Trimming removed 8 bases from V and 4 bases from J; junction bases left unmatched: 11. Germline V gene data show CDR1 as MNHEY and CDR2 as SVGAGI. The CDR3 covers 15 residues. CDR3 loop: CASFKRAGGADTQYF. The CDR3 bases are TGTGCCAGCTTCAAAAGGGCGGGAGGAGCAGATACGCAGTATTTT.